The T cell receptor (beta chain) under discussion was sequenced for a study of blood T cell repertoires in COVID-19. Study details: The United States, Italy and Spain were the sources of the acute and convalescent COVID-19 samples.

Original methodology: Researchers report that nucleated cell counts were estimated from reference gene primer amplification. Libraries were prepared by immunoSEQ multiplex PCR; TCRdb keeps only in-frame clonotypes and omits some of them. The D gene and trimming were derived from the DNA, and the V and J assignments and clone size from that table. Among roughly 250,000 clones, 88% were seen once, and the ten largest hold over 1%. V lost 1 base to trimming and J lost 3 bases; unmatched junction nucleotides: 8. Germline assignment: CDR1 SNHLY and CDR2 FYNNEI. The CDR3 runs to 17 residues. All enrollees were roughly 18 to 89 years old and from around 25 US areas. Participants' reported clinical history set cohort assignment.

Sample: PBMCs or T cells enriched from blood (not recorded which). This chain connects TRBV2 to TRBJ1-5, with TRBD1 matching over 8 bases. This clonotype was obtained from a woman aged 40 to 50 with acute COVID-19. The CDR3 coding sequence is TGTGCCAGCAGTGAAGTGGCCCGGGACAGGTTCAATCAGCCCCAGCATTTT. Translating it yields CASSEVARDRFNQPQHF. The full variable domain, in which reference TRBV2 and TRBJ1-5 provide the parts outside the CDR3, is EPEVTQTPSHQVTQMGQEVILRCVPISNHLYFYWYRQILGQKVEFLVSFYNNEISEKSEIFDDQFSVERPDGSNFTLKIRSTKLEDSAMYFCASSEVARDRFNQPQHFGDGTRLSIL.